This TCR beta chain was profiled in a study of cytotoxic CD8 clonotypes in ibrutinib-treated CLL. Study-wide context: Of a cohort that held around 10 relapsed/refractory and some 14 treatment-naive patients, 17 were IGHV unmutated. Study-wide results and limits: On treatment, the uncommon public clonotypes contracted or remained stable. In comparison with age-matched healthy donors, baseline clonality was higher and tracked circulating CD8+ T-cell counts.

V lost 3 bases and J lost 2; bases outside the gene matches: 5. The CDR3 consists of 15 residues. CDR1 is SGDLS and CDR2 is YYNGEE in the germline V gene. Clones were read by immunoSEQ multiplex PCR, and TCRdb kept only the in-frame ones, dropping some. This sample has a few hundred thousand clones; 70% occur once, and the top ten carry less than 20%. On this clone itself: No antigen is known for it.

V gene TRBV9 combines with J gene TRBJ2-1; TRBD1 matches 7 bases. This clonotype was sampled from a human donor with chronic lymphocytic leukemia. Sequenced material: PBMCs, taken after 24 months of ibrutinib treatment. The CDR3: CASSAQGSAYNEQFF. The CDR3 DNA is TGTGCCAGCAGCGCACAGGGGAGCGCCTACAATGAGCAGTTCTTC. Complete variable domain (other parts from reference TRBV9 and TRBJ2-1): DSGVTQTPKHLITATGQRVTLRCSPRSGDLSVYWYQQSLDQGLQFLIQYYNGEERAKGNILERFSAQQFPDLHSELNLSSLELGDSALYFCASSAQGSAYNEQFFGPGTRLTVL.